These T cell receptor beta chains were read from a single sample in a study of cytomegalovirus exposure and HLA in healthy donors. Method: immunoSEQ multiplex PCR; TCRdb's copy keeps in-frame clones and lacks some. This repertoire includes about 160,000 clones. The sequencing sample was made of PBMCs. The receptors were sampled from a woman aged 55-75 years in good health and CMV-seronegative. Each CDR3 is given with its conserved first and last residue. D genes are given only for firm matches.

J gene: TRBJ2-1
D gene: TRBD1
V gene: TRBV11-2
CDR3 protein: CASRWDRGRNEQFF
CDR3 DNA: TGTGCCAGCAGGTGGGACAGGGGGCGAAATGAGCAGTTCTTC

J gene: TRBJ1-6
D gene: TRBD1
V gene: TRBV5-1
CDR3 protein: CASSLMSGQGSSPLHF
CDR3 DNA: TGCGCCAGCAGCTTGATGTCTGGACAGGGAAGTTCACCCCTCCACTTT

J gene: TRBJ2-2
D gene: -
V gene: TRBV7-3
CDR3 protein: CASSLTPGGELFF
CDR3 DNA: TGTGCCAGCAGCTTAACTCCCGGCGGGGAGCTGTTTTTT

J gene: TRBJ2-7
D gene: -
V gene: TRBV9
CDR3 protein: CASSVGTGNYEQYF
CDR3 DNA: TGTGCCAGCAGCGTAGGCACAGGGAACTACGAGCAGTACTTC

J gene: TRBJ2-1
D gene: -
V gene: TRBV7-9
CDR3 protein: CASSLGGGDYNEQFF
CDR3 DNA: TGTGCCAGCAGCTTAGGGGGGGGCGACTACAATGAGCAGTTCTTC

J gene: TRBJ2-7
D gene: TRBD1
V gene: TRBV6-5
CDR3 protein: CASSQGDRNYEQYF
CDR3 DNA: TGTGCCAGCAGTCAGGGGGACCGTAACTACGAGCAGTACTTC

J gene: TRBJ2-5
D gene: TRBD1
V gene: TRBV11-2
CDR3 protein: CASSLNRGLQETQYF
CDR3 DNA: TGTGCCAGCAGCCTCAACAGGGGGCTTCAAGAGACCCAGTACTTC

J gene: TRBJ2-5
D gene: -
V gene: TRBV11-2
CDR3 protein: CASSPRGFQETQYF
CDR3 DNA: TGTGCCAGCAGCCCGAGGGGGTTTCAAGAGACCCAGTACTTC

J gene: TRBJ1-4
D gene: -
V gene: TRBV6-6
CDR3 protein: CASNMRGREKLFF
CDR3 DNA: TGTGCCAGCAATATGCGAGGGAGAGAAAAACTGTTTTTT

J gene: TRBJ2-3
D gene: -
V gene: TRBV7-9
CDR3 protein: CASRPSVPGTYHHTDTQYF
CDR3 DNA: TGTGCCAGCAGACCTAGCGTACCCGGGACTTACCACCACACAGATACGCAGTATTTT

J gene: TRBJ2-2
D gene: TRBD2
V gene: TRBV7-9
CDR3 protein: CASRRTSGRTGELFF
CDR3 DNA: TGTGCCAGCAGAAGGACTAGCGGGCGCACCGGGGAGCTGTTTTTT

J gene: TRBJ1-3
D gene: -
V gene: TRBV6-1
CDR3 protein: CASSETSSGNTIYF
CDR3 DNA: TGTGCCAGCAGTGAGACTAGCTCTGGAAACACCATATATTTT

J gene: TRBJ2-1
D gene: -
V gene: TRBV6-5
CDR3 protein: CASSSQKMNEQFF
CDR3 DNA: TGTGCCAGCAGTTCTCAGAAGATGAATGAGCAGTTCTTC

J gene: TRBJ2-7
D gene: TRBD2
V gene: TRBV15
CDR3 protein: CARNVTSGESYEQYF
CDR3 DNA: TGTGCCAGAAATGTGACTAGCGGGGAATCCTACGAGCAGTACTTC

J gene: TRBJ1-1
D gene: -
V gene: TRBV2
CDR3 protein: CASSSQGNTEAFF
CDR3 DNA: TGTGCCAGCAGTTCACAGGGGAACACTGAAGCTTTCTTT

J gene: TRBJ1-2
D gene: TRBD1
V gene: TRBV25-1
CDR3 protein: CASSDPGTGGYGYTF
CDR3 DNA: TGTGCCAGCAGTGATCCTGGGACAGGGGGCTATGGCTACACCTTC

J gene: TRBJ1-2
D gene: TRBD1
V gene: TRBV6-5
CDR3 protein: CASTGQGLSGYTF
CDR3 DNA: TGTGCCAGCACGGGACAGGGGTTGAGTGGCTACACCTTC

J gene: TRBJ1-1
D gene: -
V gene: TRBV2
CDR3 protein: CASSENVILPSSNTEAFF
CDR3 DNA: TGTGCCAGCAGTGAAAATGTTATACTCCCCTCTTCGAACACTGAAGCTTTCTTT

J gene: TRBJ2-7
D gene: -
V gene: TRBV9
CDR3 protein: CASSVETGSYEQYF
CDR3 DNA: TGTGCCAGCAGCGTAGAAACAGGGTCCTACGAGCAGTACTTC

J gene: TRBJ2-5
D gene: TRBD2
V gene: TRBV7-3
CDR3 protein: CASSSSGGPQETQYF
CDR3 DNA: TGTGCCAGCAGCAGTAGCGGGGGGCCTCAAGAGACCCAGTACTTC

J gene: TRBJ2-5
D gene: -
V gene: TRBV5-4
CDR3 protein: CASSLAAGYEETQYF
CDR3 DNA: TGTGCCAGCAGCTTGGCCGCCGGGTACGAAGAGACCCAGTACTTC

J gene: TRBJ2-7
D gene: -
V gene: TRBV6-5
CDR3 protein: CASSGGGEQYF
CDR3 DNA: TGTGCCAGCAGTGGGGGAGGCGAGCAGTACTTC

J gene: TRBJ2-6
D gene: -
V gene: TRBV19
CDR3 protein: CASSNGVTSGANVLTF
CDR3 DNA: TGTGCCAGTAGTAACGGGGTAACCTCTGGGGCCAACGTCCTGACTTTC

J gene: TRBJ2-2
D gene: -
V gene: TRBV10-2
CDR3 protein: CASSIQGAGELFF
CDR3 DNA: TGCGCCAGCAGTATACAGGGCGCCGGGGAGCTGTTTTTT

J gene: TRBJ2-2
D gene: TRBD2
V gene: TRBV5-1
CDR3 protein: CASSSYSREGTGELFF
CDR3 DNA: TGCGCCAGCAGCTCCTACTCGCGGGAGGGGACCGGGGAGCTGTTTTTT

J gene: TRBJ2-7
D gene: TRBD1
V gene: TRBV7-3
CDR3 protein: CASSLGQGHEQYF
CDR3 DNA: TGTGCCAGCAGCCTCGGACAGGGCCACGAGCAGTACTTC

J gene: TRBJ2-3
D gene: TRBD2
V gene: TRBV5-4
CDR3 protein: CASSPAGGSQADTQYF
CDR3 DNA: TGTGCCAGCAGCCCCGCCGGGGGGAGCCAAGCAGATACGCAGTATTTT

J gene: TRBJ1-1
D gene: TRBD1
V gene: TRBV9
CDR3 protein: CASSVVQGVGTEAFF
CDR3 DNA: TGTGCCAGCAGCGTAGTACAGGGGGTGGGCACTGAAGCTTTCTTT

J gene: TRBJ1-6
D gene: TRBD1
V gene: TRBV10-3
CDR3 protein: CAISESGQGYSPLHF
CDR3 DNA: TGTGCCATCAGTGAGTCAGGACAGGGATATTCACCCCTCCACTTT

J gene: TRBJ1-1
D gene: -
V gene: TRBV11-2
CDR3 protein: CASSLVMAAEAFF
CDR3 DNA: TGTGCCAGCAGCTTAGTGATGGCAGCTGAAGCTTTCTTT

J gene: TRBJ1-2
D gene: TRBD1
V gene: TRBV7-8
CDR3 protein: CASSLETGQYGYTF
CDR3 DNA: TGTGCCAGCAGCTTAGAAACGGGACAGTATGGCTACACCTTC

J gene: TRBJ2-2
D gene: TRBD2
V gene: TRBV5-4
CDR3 protein: CASSPFGTSANTGELFF
CDR3 DNA: TGTGCCAGCAGCCCATTTGGGACTAGCGCGAACACCGGGGAGCTGTTTTTT

J gene: TRBJ1-2
D gene: TRBD1
V gene: TRBV2
CDR3 protein: CASSPNRDRDGYTF
CDR3 DNA: TGTGCCAGCAGCCCAAATCGGGACAGGGACGGCTACACCTTC

J gene: TRBJ1-2
D gene: -
V gene: TRBV4-3
CDR3 protein: CASSQDPGVGGYTF
CDR3 DNA: TGCGCCAGCAGCCAAGATCCAGGGGTAGGTGGCTACACCTTC

J gene: TRBJ2-7
D gene: TRBD1
V gene: TRBV19
CDR3 protein: CASSIAGTGNYEQYF
CDR3 DNA: TGTGCCAGTAGTATCGCCGGGACAGGTAACTACGAGCAGTACTTC

J gene: TRBJ2-4
D gene: TRBD2
V gene: TRBV5-1
CDR3 protein: CASSHPGLAEAKNIQYF
CDR3 DNA: TGCGCCAGCAGTCATCCGGGACTAGCAGAAGCCAAAAACATTCAGTACTTC

J gene: TRBJ1-6
D gene: TRBD1
V gene: TRBV7-2
CDR3 protein: CASSQQGSSYNSPLHF
CDR3 DNA: TGTGCCAGCAGCCAACAGGGGAGCTCCTATAATTCACCCCTCCACTTT

J gene: TRBJ1-2
D gene: -
V gene: TRBV5-5
CDR3 protein: CASSAREGYTF
CDR3 DNA: TGTGCCAGCAGCGCCCGGGAGGGCTACACCTTC

J gene: TRBJ1-6
D gene: -
V gene: TRBV28
CDR3 protein: CASKVGVRSPLHF
CDR3 DNA: TGTGCCAGCAAAGTCGGGGTTAGGTCACCCCTCCACTTT